This T cell receptor beta chain is from a study of OX40 agonist ivuxolimab in advanced cancers. Whole-study context: Treatment of patients was with ivuxolimab, an agonistic anti-OX40 (CD134) antibody. Patients were treated with intravenous ivuxolimab, dosed at 0.01 to 10 mg/kg and infused every 2 weeks. Three patients, one with hepatocellular carcinoma and two with cutaneous melanoma, responded partially.

The data were produced by immunoSEQ multiplex PCR, yet TCRdb's version contains in-frame clones alone and is incomplete. The sample has 16,000 or so clones, just over 70% seen once. V lost 4 bases to trimming and J lost 7 bases, with 10 bases between them. Germline CDR1 LNHDA, CDR2 SQIVND (reference sequence). This CDR3 spans 12 amino acids. The sequencing used CD4+ or CD8+ T cells sorted from blood, collected in a trial of the OX40 agonist ivuxolimab. V is TRBV19 and J is TRBJ1-1; the D is unclear. The clonotype was recovered from an adult with an advanced solid tumor such as melanoma, head and neck, liver or kidney cancer. The CDR3 sequence is CASSTGVGEAFF. The CDR3 DNA sequence: TGTGCCAGTAGTACCGGGGTCGGTGAAGCTTTCTTT. Drawing the rest from reference TRBV19 and TRBJ1-1, the complete variable domain is DGGITQSPKYLFRKEGQNVTLSCEQNLNHDAMYWYRQDPGQGLRLIYYSQIVNDFQKGDIAEGYSVSREKKESFPLTVTSAQKNPTAFYLCASSTGVGEAFFGQGTRLTVV.